This is a list of T cell receptor beta chains from one sample in a study of regulatory T cells in long-lasting Graves disease. TCRdb re-called the multiplex PCR reads with MiXCR, one entry per CDR3 protein. The sample has 650,000 to 850,000 distinct CDR3 sequences, around 30% seen once. The starting material was peripheral blood mononuclear cells (PBMCs), obtained when the disease was refractory, from a patient treated with antithyroid drugs. The receptors here all came from a female donor with Graves disease. Each CDR3 is given with its conserved first and last residue. The D gene is left open where the match is weak.

TRBV9	.	TRBJ1-5	CASSRTDSSNQPQHF
TRBV6-1	TRBD1	TRBJ1-6	CASSDVLQGALSPLHF
TRBV29-1	.	TRBJ1-1	CSVSGRPDTEAFF
TRBV6-1	.	TRBJ2-4	CASSEMWRGGEPPRKLDF
TRBV7-2	.	TRBJ2-7	CASSSLGLPGSEQYF
TRBV29-1	TRBD2	TRBJ2-5	CSVVASGQETQYF
TRBV15	.	TRBJ1-5	CATSRVSEPQHF
TRBV5-1	.	TRBJ2-7	CASSLGIRTSYEQYF
TRBV12-3/TRBV12-4	.	TRBJ1-6	CASSLLGAHNSPLHF
TRBV5-1	TRBD2	TRBJ2-7	CASSLEASGGYEQYF
TRBV30	TRBD1	TRBJ1-4	CAWDGQGRNEKLFF
TRBV19	TRBD2	TRBJ2-2	CASSIPDLAGRAGELFF
TRBV2	.	TRBJ1-2	CASIGDPPNYGYTF
TRBV27	.	TRBJ2-6	CASSLLPSGANVLTF
TRBV19	.	TRBJ1-2	CASSLNGAYPNYGYTF
TRBV5-5	.	TRBJ1-1	CASSLVDPQWDTEAFF
TRBV12-3/TRBV12-4	TRBD2	TRBJ2-7	CASSRPRAGESGYEQYF
TRBV3-1	.	TRBJ2-5	CASSQVAGPQEAQYF
TRBV12-3/TRBV12-4	.	TRBJ2-7	CASRPAVRSYEQYF
TRBV20-1	.	TRBJ2-7	CSASGPYPHEQYF
TRBV19	TRBD1	TRBJ1-6	CASRGQGEHNSPLHF
TRBV3-1	.	TRBJ1-1	CASSRDIFSLMNTEAFF
TRBV29-1	.	TRBJ2-3	CSVAGMDNGDSTDTQYF
TRBV25-1	TRBD1	TRBJ1-4	CACSAYRGKNEKLFF
TRBV12-3/TRBV12-4	TRBD2	TRBJ2-4	CASSLARTSGFKNIQYF
TRBV19	.	TRBJ1-1	CASLDPPNTEAFF
TRBV28	TRBD1	TRBJ1-2	CASIQQGARGYTF
TRBV6-9	.	TRBJ1-5	CASSYINSNQPQHF
TRBV12-3/TRBV12-4	.	TRBJ1-2	CASSRVEDYGYTF
TRBV5-4	TRBD2	TRBJ2-3	CASSSALAGGKADTQYF
TRBV27	.	TRBJ1-2	CASSLSIADIYGYTF
TRBV2	.	TRBJ1-1	CASSEAVLGAFF
TRBV6-1	.	TRBJ1-5	CASRGGSYQPQHF
TRBV19	.	TRBJ1-2	CASSVWGRTNYGYTF
TRBV12-3/TRBV12-4	.	TRBJ1-3	CAVRFGNTIYF
TRBV9	.	TRBJ2-2	CASANGEPTGELFF
TRBV11-2	.	TRBJ1-1	CASSLAGTMMNTEAFF
TRBV6-1	.	TRBJ1-1	CASRGLRGGDTEAFF
TRBV15	TRBD2	TRBJ2-7	CATSRDRGTSGSDF
TRBV6-1	.	TRBJ2-2	CASRREPGELFF
TRBV29-1	.	TRBJ1-2	CSVEGGVDDGYTF
TRBV2	TRBD2	TRBJ2-2	CASTPTGGANTGELFF
TRBV5-1	.	TRBJ2-5	CASSSTGIPSVETQYF
TRBV15	TRBD2	TRBJ2-5	CATSRSLSSGTETQYF
TRBV5-1	TRBD1	TRBJ1-2	CVSSLRGPNYGYTF
TRBV5-5	TRBD1	TRBJ1-1	CASSLAGGHTEAFF
TRBV6-1	TRBD1	TRBJ1-1	CASSNRDRGRTLPEAFF
TRBV12-3/TRBV12-4	.	TRBJ1-5	CASSLGTLRDSNQPQHF
TRBV28	TRBD1	TRBJ1-4	CASTPRTGDEKLFF
TRBV6-1	.	TRBJ1-5	CASSNQATHQHF
TRBV10-1	.	TRBJ1-1	CASRLGKLPANTEAFF
TRBV6-1	.	TRBJ1-6	CASSEWARNYNSPLHF
TRBV28	TRBD1	TRBJ2-5	CASGLQGAGETQYF
TRBV13	.	TRBJ1-1	CASSNRHFTEAFF
TRBV5-1	TRBD1	TRBJ1-2	CASSITPTGGENGYTF
TRBV20-1	TRBD1	TRBJ1-1	CSATSGTGFMNTEAFF
TRBV30	.	TRBJ1-1	CAWIVRSEAFF
TRBV30	.	TRBJ1-4	CAWRRSSANEKLFF
TRBV10-3	.	TRBJ1-1	CAISVRGERNTEAFF
TRBV30	.	TRBJ1-2	CAWKFGTLYGYTF